This T cell receptor beta chain was identified during a study of T cell responses to AZD1222 COVID-19 vaccine. Some clones are missing from TCRdb's copy, which holds only in-frame ones; the method was immunoSEQ multiplex PCR. This table holds 200,000 or so clones, about 93% found once. After removal of 2 bases from V and 14 bases from J, the junction contained 6 bases not matched to a gene. The CDR3 has 12 amino acids. Germline V gene lookup returns CDR1 MDHEN and CDR2 SYDVKM. V usage is TRBV28 and J usage is TRBJ1-2; 9 bases are a match to TRBD1. The sample here was peripheral blood, taken on day 0 of MenACWY control vaccination. The receptor was isolated from an adult in good health. The CDR3 DNA sequence: TGTGCCAGCAGTTTACCGGACAGGGGTTTTACCTTC. The encoded protein is CASSLPDRGFTF.